This record covers a single T cell receptor (beta chain). Its antigen is unidentified. These data belong to a study of shared clonotypes between healthy human individuals. Overall study results and limits: Since donors were few, the genetic and exposure-history diversity represented was limited.

Germline trimming cut 8 bases from V and 2 bases from J; bases unmatched to any gene: 12. The CDR3 length is 16 residues. In germline, CDR1 is SQVTM, CDR2 ANQGSEA. Terminally differentiated effector memory CD45RA+ cells were excluded by CCR7 positive selection of CD45RO-negative cells. There were only Caucasian adults among the donors, and all lived in Nashville, Tennessee. Using immunoSEQ multiplex PCR, the repertoire was profiled, and TCRdb retains in-frame clones only, with some absent. The sample shows about 800,000 clones, 90% to 97% of them seen only once. This receptor was identified in a man aged 30-40 years in good health. The specimen was naive CD8+ T cells sorted from blood. The chain has TRBV29-1 and TRBJ2-1; 10 bases are a match to TRBD1. In DNA form, the CDR3 reads TGCAGCATACCACCACTCGACAGGGGGCCCTACAATGAGCAGTTCTTC. Translated, it gives CSIPPLDRGPYNEQFF.